This passage covers 15 T cell receptor beta chains from one sample sequenced in a study of cytomegalovirus exposure and HLA in healthy donors. A multiplex PCR was run with 60 Vbeta primers and 13 Jbeta primers. Data came from immunoSEQ multiplex PCR; TCRdb stores just in-frame clones and leaves some out. With around 76,000 clones in the sample, the ten largest clones hold 1.5%. Sequencing was performed on PBMCs. Receptors were obtained from a woman aged 60-75 years in good health and CMV-seronegative.

The chain uses TRBV5-1 and TRBJ2-3, with 10 bases identical to TRBD1. The CDR3 is 16 amino acids. Germline V gene sequence: CDR1 SGHRS, CDR2 YFSETQ. Trimming cost V 4 bases and J 1 base; bases outside gene matches: 6. CDR3 nucleotide sequence: TGCGCCAGCAGCAGGCGGGACAGGGGTGGCACAGATACGCAGTATTTT. Translation: CASSRRDRGGTDTQYF. Based on the CDR3 plus reference TRBV5-1 and TRBJ2-3, the full variable domain is KAGVTQTPRYLIKTRGQQVTLSCSPISGHRSVSWYQQTPGQGLQFLFEYFSETQRNKGNFPGRFSGRQFSNSRSEMNVSTLELGDSALYLCASSRRDRGGTDTQYFGPGTRLTVL.

The rearrangement uses TRBV5-1 and TRBJ1-1, with D unclear. The CDR3 has 14 amino acids. V was clipped by 2 bases and J by 0 bases, with 8 bases between them. Germline V gene lookup returns CDR1 SGHRS and CDR2 YFSETQ. The DNA for the CDR3 is TGCGCCAGCAGCTTCGAGGCCCTGAACACTGAAGCTTTCTTT. It codes for CASSFEALNTEAFF.

The DNA for the CDR3 is TGTGCCAGCAGTTTAGGGACAGGGGGCGGTGGCTACACCTTC. Protein: CASSLGTGGGGYTF. V and J are TRBV28 and TRBJ1-2, with 12 bases fitting TRBD1. The CDR3 covers 14 residues. The V gene's germline CDR1 is MDHEN and CDR2 SYDVKM. V lost 2 bases, J lost 7 bases, and 2 bases stayed unmatched.

V usage is TRBV19 and J usage is TRBJ2-7; 11 bases line up with TRBD2. The germline CDR1 and CDR2 sequences are LNHDA and SQIVND (reference sequence). V dropped 8 bases and J dropped 0; count of bases not matched to a gene: 3. The CDR3 spans 14 residues. Here the CDR3 reads CASGTSGFSYEQYF. The CDR3, as DNA: TGTGCCAGTGGGACTAGCGGTTTCTCCTACGAGCAGTACTTC.

Turning to this clone: Distinct nucleotide sequences in the sample also encode this CDR3. This CDR3 reads CASRQGYEQYF. CDR3 in DNA: TGCGCCAGCAGGCAGGGTTACGAGCAGTACTTC. This chain connects TRBV5-1 to TRBJ2-7; weak D call: TRBD1 (5 bases). The CDR3 runs 11 residues. Per the germline V gene, CDR1 is SGHRS and CDR2 is YFSETQ. V was pared by 5 bases and J by 4 bases, with 7 bases between.

This chain joins TRBV2 and TRBJ2-2; possible D gene TRBD2, 6 bases. Germline V gene data show CDR1 as SNHLY and CDR2 as FYNNEI. The CDR3 spans 14 residues. Trimming stripped 7 bases from V and 6 bases from J, with 15 bases between. The DNA for the CDR3 is TGTGCCAGCAACGGGGTAGGGGACTCCGGGGAGCTGTTTTTT. Translated, it gives CASNGVGDSGELFF.

V gene TRBV5-4 combines with J gene TRBJ1-2; D ambiguous. V lost 0 bases and J lost 6, with 18 bases in between. Per germline, CDR1 SGHNT and CDR2 YYREEE (reference sequence). The CDR3 contains 16 residues. The CDR3 DNA sequence: TGTGCCAGCAGCTTGGCTACGGACTGGCAGAGAGATGGCTACACCTTC. It is translated as CASSLATDWQRDGYTF.

The chain couples TRBV5-1 to TRBJ1-1; D gene uncertain. Trimming pared 4 bases from V and 1 base from J, leaving 8 bases between. CDR1 and CDR2 (germline): SGHRS, YFSETQ. This CDR3 comprises 13 residues. The CDR3 loop reads CASSTQRNTEAFF. In DNA, the CDR3 is TGCGCCAGCAGCACACAGAGGAACACTGAAGCTTTCTTT.

This chain uses TRBV4-2 with TRBJ1-2; D is possibly TRBD1 (5 bases). Between the trimmed V and J ends, which lost 0 bases and 3 bases, there was a span of 17 bases. Looked up from germline, CDR1 is LGHNA and CDR2 is YNFKEQ. This CDR3 region has 17 residues. The CDR3 loop is CASSQDASTWGDYGYTF. CDR3 coding DNA: TGTGCCAGCAGCCAAGATGCCTCTACATGGGGGGACTATGGCTACACCTTC.

The V gene is TRBV28, the J gene TRBJ2-2, with D hard to call. Trimming removed 10 bases from V and 4 bases from J, with 19 bases in between. The germline V gene encodes CDR1 MDHEN and CDR2 SYDVKM. CDR3 length: 15 residues. CDR3 in amino acids: CATSTAAESTGELFF. In DNA form, the CDR3 reads TGTGCCACTTCCACCGCCGCGGAAAGCACCGGGGAGCTGTTTTTT.

In the case of this clone: One end of the junction does not line up with germline, which may come from a read error. V usage is TRBV7-3 and J usage is TRBJ2-2; the D gene is possibly TRBD1 (6 bases). The CDR3 contains 17 residues. The V gene's germline CDR1 is SGHTA and CDR2 FQGTGA. The CDR3 loop reads CASSITGQGLYTGELFF. The CDR3 nucleotides read TGTGCCAGCAGCATAACTGGGCAGGGGTTATACACCGGGGAGCTGTTTTTT.

This chain uses TRBV4-2 with TRBJ1-3; D is perhaps TRBD1 (6 bases). The CDR3 is 17 amino acids. Germline lookup yields CDR1 LGHNA and CDR2 YNFKEQ. V was shortened by 0 bases and J by 3 bases, with 15 bases between the two germline ends. CDR3 protein: CASSQDNPGASGNTIYF. The CDR3 nucleotides are TGTGCCAGCAGCCAAGATAACCCAGGGGCTAGTGGAAACACCATATATTTT.

The CDR3, as DNA: TGTGCCAGTAGTAAAGGACTAGACGAGAATGAGCAGTTCTTC. Its translation is CASSKGLDENEQFF. The chain has TRBV19 and TRBJ2-1; 7 nucleotides line up with TRBD2. This CDR3 has 14 residues. V lost 4 bases to trimming and J lost 7 bases; unmatched junction nucleotides: 7. CDR1 is LNHDA and CDR2 is SQIVND in the germline V gene (reference sequence).

The chain has TRBV28 and TRBJ2-3; D remains ambiguous. Germline V gene data show CDR1 as MDHEN and CDR2 as SYDVKM. V lost 9 bases and J lost 1, with 11 bases in between. This CDR3 is built from 13 residues. DNA for the CDR3: TGTGCCAGTCTTCGCCCGGGCACAGATACGCAGTATTTT. This codes for CASLRPGTDTQYF.

The DNA for the CDR3 is TGTGCCAGCAGCTTAACAGGGAGGGGCGAGCAGTACTTC. This translates into CASSLTGRGEQYF. V and J are TRBV11-2 and TRBJ2-7; possibly TRBD2 for D (7 bases). The CDR3 has 13 residues. Germline lookup yields CDR1 SGHAT and CDR2 FQNNGV. V lost 2 bases and J lost 6, with 11 bases in between.